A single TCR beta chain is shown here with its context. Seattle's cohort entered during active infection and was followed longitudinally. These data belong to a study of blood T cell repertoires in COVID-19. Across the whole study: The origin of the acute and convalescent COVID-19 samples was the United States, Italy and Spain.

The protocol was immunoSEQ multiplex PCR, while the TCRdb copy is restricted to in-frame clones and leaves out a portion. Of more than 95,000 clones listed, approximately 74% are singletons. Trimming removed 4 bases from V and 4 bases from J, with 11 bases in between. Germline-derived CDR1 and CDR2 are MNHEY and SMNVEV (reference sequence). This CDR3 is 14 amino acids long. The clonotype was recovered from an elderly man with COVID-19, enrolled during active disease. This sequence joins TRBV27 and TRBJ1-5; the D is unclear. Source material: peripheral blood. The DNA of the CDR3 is TGTGCCAGCAGTTCGTCAGTTCGAAATCAGCCCCAGCATTTT. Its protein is CASSSSVRNQPQHF.